This T cell receptor (beta chain) comes out of a study of control samples from healthy donors and cancer patients. Clones were sequenced by immunoSEQ multiplex PCR, and TCRdb holds only the in-frame ones, with some missing. The sample consists of 100,000 to 150,000 clones, around 90% of them appearing once. V lost 0 bases and J 4 bases, leaving 10 bases between the germline ends. Germline CDR1 SGHNT, CDR2 YYREEE (reference sequence). The CDR3 is 14 residues long. The J gene is TRBJ1-2, the V gene TRBV5-4; D not certain. Sequencing used blood. The receptor's source is a man aged 40-49 years in good health. In DNA, the CDR3 is TGTGCCAGCAGCTTGGATTTCGGCGGCTATGGCTACACCTTC. Its translation: CASSLDFGGYGYTF.